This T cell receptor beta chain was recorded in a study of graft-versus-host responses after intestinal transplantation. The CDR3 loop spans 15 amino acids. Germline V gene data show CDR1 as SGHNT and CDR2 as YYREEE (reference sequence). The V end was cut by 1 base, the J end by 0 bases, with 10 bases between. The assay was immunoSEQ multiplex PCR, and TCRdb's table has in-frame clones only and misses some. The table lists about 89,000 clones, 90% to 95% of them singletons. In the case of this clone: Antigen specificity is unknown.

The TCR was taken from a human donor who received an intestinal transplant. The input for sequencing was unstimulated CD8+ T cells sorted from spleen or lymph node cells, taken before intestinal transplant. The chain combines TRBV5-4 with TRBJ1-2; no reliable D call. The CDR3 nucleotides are TGTGCCAGCAGCTTGTCGCCCGGTACTAACTATGGCTACACCTTC. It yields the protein CASSLSPGTNYGYTF.